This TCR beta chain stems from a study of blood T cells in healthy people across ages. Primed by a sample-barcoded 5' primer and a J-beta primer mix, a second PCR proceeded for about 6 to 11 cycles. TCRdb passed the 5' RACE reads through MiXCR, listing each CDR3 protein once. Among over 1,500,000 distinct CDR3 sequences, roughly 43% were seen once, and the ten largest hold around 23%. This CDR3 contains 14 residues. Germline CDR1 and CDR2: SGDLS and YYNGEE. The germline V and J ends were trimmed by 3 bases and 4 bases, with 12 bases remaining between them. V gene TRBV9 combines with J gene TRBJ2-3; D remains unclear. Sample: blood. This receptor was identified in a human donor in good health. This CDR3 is CASSEVAQSDTQYF. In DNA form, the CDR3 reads TGTGCCAGCAGCGAGGTTGCCCAATCAGATACGCAGTATTTT.